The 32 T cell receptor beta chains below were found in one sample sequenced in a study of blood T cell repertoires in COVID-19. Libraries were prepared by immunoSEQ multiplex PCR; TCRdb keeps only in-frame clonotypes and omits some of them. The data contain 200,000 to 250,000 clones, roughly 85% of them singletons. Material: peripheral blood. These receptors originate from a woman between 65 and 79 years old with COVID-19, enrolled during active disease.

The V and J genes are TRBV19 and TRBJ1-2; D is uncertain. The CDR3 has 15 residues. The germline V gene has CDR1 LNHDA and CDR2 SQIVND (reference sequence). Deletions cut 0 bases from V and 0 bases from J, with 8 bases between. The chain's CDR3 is CASSIDVLTNYGYTF. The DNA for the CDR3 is TGTGCCAGTAGTATAGATGTCTTAACTAACTATGGCTACACCTTC.

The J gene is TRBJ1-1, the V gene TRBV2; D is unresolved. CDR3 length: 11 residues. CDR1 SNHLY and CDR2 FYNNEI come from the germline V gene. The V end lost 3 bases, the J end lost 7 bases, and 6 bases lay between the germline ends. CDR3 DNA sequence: TGTGCCAGCAGTGACAGTCGTGAAGCTTTCTTT. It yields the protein CASSDSREAFF.

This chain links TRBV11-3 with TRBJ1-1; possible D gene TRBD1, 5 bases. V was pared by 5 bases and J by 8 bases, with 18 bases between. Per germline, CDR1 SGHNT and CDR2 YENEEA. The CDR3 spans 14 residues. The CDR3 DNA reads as TGTGCCAGCAGCAGGACGGGACTTACACAAGAAGCTTTCTTT. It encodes CASSRTGLTQEAFF.

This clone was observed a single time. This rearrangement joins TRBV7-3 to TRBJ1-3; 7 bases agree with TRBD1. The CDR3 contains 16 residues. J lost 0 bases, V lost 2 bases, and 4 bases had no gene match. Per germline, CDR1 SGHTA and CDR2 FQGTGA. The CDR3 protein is CASSLGGTDSGNTIYF. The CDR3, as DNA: TGTGCCAGCAGCTTAGGGGGGACAGACTCTGGAAACACCATATATTTT.

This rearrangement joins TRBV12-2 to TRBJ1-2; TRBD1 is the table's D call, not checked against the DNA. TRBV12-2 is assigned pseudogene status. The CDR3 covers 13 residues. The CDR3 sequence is CASDTGTGVWVTF. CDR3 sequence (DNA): TGTGCAAGTGACACCGGGACAGGGGTGTGGGTTACCTTC.

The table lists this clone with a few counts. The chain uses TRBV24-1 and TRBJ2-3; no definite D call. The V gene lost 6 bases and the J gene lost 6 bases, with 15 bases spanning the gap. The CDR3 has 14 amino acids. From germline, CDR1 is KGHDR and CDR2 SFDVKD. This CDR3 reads CATSSPSASDTQYF. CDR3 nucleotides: TGTGCCACCAGTTCCCCCTCAGCGTCGGATACGCAGTATTTT.

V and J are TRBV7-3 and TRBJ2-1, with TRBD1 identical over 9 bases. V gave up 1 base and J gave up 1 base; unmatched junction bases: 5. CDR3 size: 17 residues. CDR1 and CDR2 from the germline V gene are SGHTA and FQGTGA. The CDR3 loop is CASSLMPGQGSYNEQFF. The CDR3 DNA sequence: TGTGCCAGCAGCTTAATGCCAGGACAGGGGTCCTACAATGAGCAGTTCTTC.

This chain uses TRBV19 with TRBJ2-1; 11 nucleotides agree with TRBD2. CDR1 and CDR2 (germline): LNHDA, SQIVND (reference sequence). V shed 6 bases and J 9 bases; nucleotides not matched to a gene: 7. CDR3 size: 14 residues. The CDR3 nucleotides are TGTGCCAGTAGGGGGACTAGCGGACCGGGTGAGCAGTTCTTC. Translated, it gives CASRGTSGPGEQFF.

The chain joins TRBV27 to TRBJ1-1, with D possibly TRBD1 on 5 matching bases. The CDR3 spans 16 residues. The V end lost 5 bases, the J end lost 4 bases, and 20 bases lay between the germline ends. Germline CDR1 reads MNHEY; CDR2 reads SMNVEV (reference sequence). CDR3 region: CASSPPPQGGGTEAFF. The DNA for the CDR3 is TGTGCCAGCAGTCCCCCCCCTCAGGGAGGAGGCACTGAAGCTTTCTTT.

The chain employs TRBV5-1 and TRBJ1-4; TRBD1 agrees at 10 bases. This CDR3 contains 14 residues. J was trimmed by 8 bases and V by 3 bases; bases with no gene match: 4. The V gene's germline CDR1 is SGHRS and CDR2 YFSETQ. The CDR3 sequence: CASSSRTGGEKLFF. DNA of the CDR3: TGCGCCAGCAGCTCGCGGACAGGGGGAGAAAAACTGTTTTTT.

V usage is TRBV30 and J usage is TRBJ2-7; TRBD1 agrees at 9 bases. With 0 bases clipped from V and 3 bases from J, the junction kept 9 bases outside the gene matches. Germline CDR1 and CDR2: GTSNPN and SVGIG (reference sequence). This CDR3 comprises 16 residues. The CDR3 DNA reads TGTGCCTGGAGTGTCCCACAAACGGGACAGGGCTACGAGCAGTACTTC. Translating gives CAWSVPQTGQGYEQYF.

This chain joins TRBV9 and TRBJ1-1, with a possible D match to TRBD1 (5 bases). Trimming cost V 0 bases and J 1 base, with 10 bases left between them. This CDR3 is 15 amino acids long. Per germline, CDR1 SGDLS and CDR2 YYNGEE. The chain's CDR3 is CASSVAWQGNTEAFF. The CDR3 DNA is TGTGCCAGCAGCGTAGCGTGGCAGGGGAACACTGAAGCTTTCTTT.

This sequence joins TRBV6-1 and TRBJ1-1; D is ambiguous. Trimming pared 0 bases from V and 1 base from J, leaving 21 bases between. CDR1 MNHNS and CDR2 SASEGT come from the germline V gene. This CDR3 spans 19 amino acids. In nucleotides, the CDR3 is TGTGCCAGCAGTGAAGCGGGAGTAAGGCAGACCGGAGGGAACACTGAAGCTTTCTTT. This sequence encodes CASSEAGVRQTGGNTEAFF.

The CDR3 DNA reads TGTGCCAGCAGTTACCGTCAGACAGGGAGAGGCTACACCTTC. This translates into CASSYRQTGRGYTF. The chain uses TRBV6-2 or TRBV6-3 and TRBJ1-2; TRBD1 aligns across 7 bases. The trim removed 2 bases at V and 8 bases at J, leaving 8 bases unmatched. CDR3 length: 14 residues. From germline, CDR1 is MNHEY and CDR2 SVGEGT.

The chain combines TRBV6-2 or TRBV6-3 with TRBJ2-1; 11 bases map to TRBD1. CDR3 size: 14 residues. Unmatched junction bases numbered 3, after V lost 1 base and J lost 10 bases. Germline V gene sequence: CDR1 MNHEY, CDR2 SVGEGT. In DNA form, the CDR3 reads TGTGCCAGCAGTTACTTGGGACAGGGGGACGAGCAGTTCTTC. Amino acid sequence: CASSYLGQGDEQFF.

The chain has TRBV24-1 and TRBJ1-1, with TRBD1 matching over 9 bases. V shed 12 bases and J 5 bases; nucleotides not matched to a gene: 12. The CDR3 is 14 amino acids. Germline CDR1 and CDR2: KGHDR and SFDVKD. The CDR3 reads CAAAPGQGSTEAFF. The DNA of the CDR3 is TGTGCCGCGGCACCGGGACAGGGATCTACTGAAGCTTTCTTT.

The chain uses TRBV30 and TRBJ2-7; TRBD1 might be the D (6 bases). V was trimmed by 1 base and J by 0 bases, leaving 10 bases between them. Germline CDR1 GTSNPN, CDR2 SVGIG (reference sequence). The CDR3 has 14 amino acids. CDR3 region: CAWSADRTSYEQYF. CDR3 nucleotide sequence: TGTGCCTGGAGTGCGGACAGAACCTCCTACGAGCAGTACTTC. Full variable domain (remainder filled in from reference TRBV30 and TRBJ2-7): SQTIHQWPATLVQPVGSPLSLECTVEGTSNPNLYWYRQAAGRGLQLLFYSVGIGQISSEVPQNLSASRPQDRQFILSSKKLLLSDSGFYLCAWSADRTSYEQYFGPGTRLTVT.

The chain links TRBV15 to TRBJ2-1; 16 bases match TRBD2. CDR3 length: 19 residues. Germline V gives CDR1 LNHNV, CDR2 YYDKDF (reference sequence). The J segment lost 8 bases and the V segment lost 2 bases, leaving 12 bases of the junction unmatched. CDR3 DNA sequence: TGTGCCACCAGCAGACCCAAAAAGGGACTAGCGGGAGGGGGGGATGAGCAGTTCTTC. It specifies CATSRPKKGLAGGGDEQFF.

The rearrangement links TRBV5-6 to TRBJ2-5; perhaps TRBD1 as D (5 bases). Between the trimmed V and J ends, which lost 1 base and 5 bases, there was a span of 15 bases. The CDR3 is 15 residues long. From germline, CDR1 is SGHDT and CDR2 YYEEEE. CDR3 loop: CASSLLGANRETQYF. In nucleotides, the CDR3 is TGTGCCAGCAGCTTGCTTGGGGCAAATAGGGAGACCCAGTACTTC.

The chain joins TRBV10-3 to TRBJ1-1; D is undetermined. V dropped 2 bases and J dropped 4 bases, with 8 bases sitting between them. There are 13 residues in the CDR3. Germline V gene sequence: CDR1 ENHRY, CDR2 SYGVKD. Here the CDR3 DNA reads TGTGCCATCAGTGAGCGCTCAGGCACTGAAGCTTTCTTT. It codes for CAISERSGTEAFF.

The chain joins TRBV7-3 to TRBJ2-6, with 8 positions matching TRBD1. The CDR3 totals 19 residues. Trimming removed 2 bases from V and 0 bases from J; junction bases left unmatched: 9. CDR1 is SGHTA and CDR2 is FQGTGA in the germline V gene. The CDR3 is CASSLEGDRYDSGANVLTF. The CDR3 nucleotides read TGTGCCAGCAGCTTAGAGGGGGACAGGTACGACTCTGGGGCCAACGTCCTGACTTTC.

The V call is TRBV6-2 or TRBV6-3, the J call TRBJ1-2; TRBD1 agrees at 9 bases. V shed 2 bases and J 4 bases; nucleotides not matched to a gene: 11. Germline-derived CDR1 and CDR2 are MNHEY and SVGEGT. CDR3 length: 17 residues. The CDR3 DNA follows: TGTGCCAGCAGTTACGAAGGACAGGGGACGCGCGCCTATGGCTACACCTTC. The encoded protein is CASSYEGQGTRAYGYTF.

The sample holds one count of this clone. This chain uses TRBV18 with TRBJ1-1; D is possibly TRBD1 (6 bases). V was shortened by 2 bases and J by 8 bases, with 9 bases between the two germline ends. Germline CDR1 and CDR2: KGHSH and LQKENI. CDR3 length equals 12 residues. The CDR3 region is CASSPGGAEAFF. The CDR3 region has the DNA TGTGCCAGCTCACCAGGGGGCGCGGAAGCTTTCTTT.

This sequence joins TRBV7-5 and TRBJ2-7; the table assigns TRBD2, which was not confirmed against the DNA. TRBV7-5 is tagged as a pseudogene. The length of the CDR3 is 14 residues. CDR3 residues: CARSCVAGTYEQYF. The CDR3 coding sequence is TGTGCCAGAAGCTGCGTAGCGGGGACCTACGAGCAGTACTTC.

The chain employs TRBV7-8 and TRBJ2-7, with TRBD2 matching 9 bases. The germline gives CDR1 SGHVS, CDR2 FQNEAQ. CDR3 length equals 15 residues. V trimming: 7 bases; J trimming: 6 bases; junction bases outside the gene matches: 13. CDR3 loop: CASTLGASGTGEQYF. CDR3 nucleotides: TGTGCCAGCACCCTAGGGGCTAGCGGGACTGGCGAGCAGTACTTC.

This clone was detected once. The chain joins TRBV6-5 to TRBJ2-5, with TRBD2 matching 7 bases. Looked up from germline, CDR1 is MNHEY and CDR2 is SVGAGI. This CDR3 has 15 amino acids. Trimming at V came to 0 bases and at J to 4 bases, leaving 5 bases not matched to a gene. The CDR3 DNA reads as TGTGCCAGCAGTTACTCTGGGGGAGGGCGAGAGACCCAGTACTTC. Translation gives CASSYSGGGRETQYF.

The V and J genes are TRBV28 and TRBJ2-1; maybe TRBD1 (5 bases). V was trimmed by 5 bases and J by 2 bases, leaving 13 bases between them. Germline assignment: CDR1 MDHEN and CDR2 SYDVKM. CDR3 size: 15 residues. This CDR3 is CASSAPDRPYNEQFF. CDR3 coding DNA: TGTGCCAGCAGTGCCCCCGACAGACCCTACAATGAGCAGTTCTTC.

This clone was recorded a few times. This CDR3 is CASSGASGGGRHYGYTF. As DNA, the CDR3 is TGTGCCAGCAGCGGAGCGAGTGGAGGGGGCAGACATTATGGCTACACCTTC. The V and J genes are TRBV9 and TRBJ1-2; TRBD1 matches at 7 bases. Germline CDR1 SGDLS, CDR2 YYNGEE. Trimming removed 3 bases from V and 5 bases from J; junction bases left unmatched: 16. The CDR3 extends over 17 amino acids.

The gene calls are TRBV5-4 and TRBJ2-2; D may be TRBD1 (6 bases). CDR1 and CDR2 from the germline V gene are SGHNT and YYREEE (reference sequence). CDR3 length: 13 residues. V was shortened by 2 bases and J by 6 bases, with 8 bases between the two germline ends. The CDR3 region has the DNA TGTGCCAGCAGCTTACAGGGTTCCGGGGAGCTGTTTTTT. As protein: CASSLQGSGELFF.

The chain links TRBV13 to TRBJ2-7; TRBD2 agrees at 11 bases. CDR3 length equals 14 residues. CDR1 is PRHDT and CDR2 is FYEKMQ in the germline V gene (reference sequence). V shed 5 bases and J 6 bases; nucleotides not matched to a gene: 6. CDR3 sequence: CASSPTSGSFEQYF. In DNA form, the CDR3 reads TGTGCCAGCAGCCCCACTAGCGGGAGTTTCGAGCAGTACTTC.

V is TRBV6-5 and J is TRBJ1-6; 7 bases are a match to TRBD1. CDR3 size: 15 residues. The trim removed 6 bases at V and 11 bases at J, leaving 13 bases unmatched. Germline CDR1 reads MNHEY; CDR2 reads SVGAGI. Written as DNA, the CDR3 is TGTGCCAGCAGCCACGACAGGGAACTCTCTGCACCCCTCCACTTT. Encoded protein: CASSHDRELSAPLHF.

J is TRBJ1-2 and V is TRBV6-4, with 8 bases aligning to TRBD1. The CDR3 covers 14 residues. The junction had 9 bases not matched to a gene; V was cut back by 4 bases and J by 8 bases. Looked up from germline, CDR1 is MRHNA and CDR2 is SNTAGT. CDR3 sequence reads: CASSGQQGVGGYTF. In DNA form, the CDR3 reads TGTGCCAGCAGTGGTCAACAGGGGGTGGGAGGCTACACCTTC.